This entry features one T cell receptor (beta chain) sequence. Its antigen remains unknown. The data are from a study of shared clonotypes between healthy human individuals. TCRdb's table, derived via immunoSEQ multiplex PCR, lists solely in-frame clones and lacks some. Among some 1 million clones listed, around 75% were seen once. Study-wide results and limits: Naive CD4 clonotypes overlapped across a few donors at 4.5% to 5.5%. Rarefaction demonstrated incomplete sorted-subset sequencing despite large depth.

This sequence originates from a young man in good health. Sequencing was performed on memory CD4+ T cells sorted from blood. Subset noted: CD45RA-negative fraction.

DNA of the CDR3: TGTGCCAGCAGTGACAACCCCGGGGTCCAAGAGACCCAGTACTTC. Protein sequence: CASSDNPGVQETQYF. The rearrangement joins TRBV2 to TRBJ2-5; a possible D gene is TRBD2 (5 bases). Germline V CDR1 and CDR2: SNHLY, FYNNEI. Trimming took off 3 bases at V and 1 base at J, with 12 bases between the two ends. This CDR3 is built from 15 residues.